The sequence of this T cell receptor (beta chain) was determined in a study of blood T cell repertoires in COVID-19. Sequencing was performed with immunoSEQ multiplex PCR; in TCRdb, only in-frame clones are kept and a portion is missing. The table lists roughly 17,000 clones, around 82% of them singletons, with around a fifth in the top ten. V was shortened by 2 bases and J by 8 bases, with 12 bases between the two germline ends. The CDR3 has 13 amino acids. The V gene's germline CDR1 is MDHEN and CDR2 SYDVKM. This sequence was found in a man between 60 and 75 years old with active or convalescent COVID-19. The chain couples TRBV28 to TRBJ1-2, with a possible D match to TRBD1 (6 bases). What was sequenced was peripheral blood. The CDR3 nucleotides read TGTGCCAGCAGTTTAGGACAGATGAAAGGCTACACCTTC. It specifies CASSLGQMKGYTF.